A single sample gave rise to the 25 T cell receptor beta chains below, sequenced in a study of human T cells and chemical hapten exposure. One entry per CDR3 protein, called by TCRdb with MiXCR from the RACE reads. Of some 78,000 distinct CDR3 sequences listed, about 8.6% were seen once; the top ten hold 1.5%. Sample time point: healthy volunteer bleed at 6 weeks. The authors extracted total RNA from unfractionated whole blood. Material: whole blood. The receptors here all came from a male donor in good health. Some clones in this sample may be carry-over from other donors' samples.

This rearrangement joins TRBV6-1 to TRBJ1-5; 9 bases agree with TRBD1. V trimming: 2 bases; J trimming: 4 bases; junction bases outside the gene matches: 9. Germline-derived CDR1 and CDR2 are MNHNS and SASEGT. The CDR3 runs to 17 residues. The CDR3 coding sequence is TGTGCCAGCAGTGAAAACCAGGGACAGGGTTGGAATCAGCCCCAGCATTTT. This translates into CASSENQGQGWNQPQHF.

This clonotype was counted only a few times. The chain links TRBV5-1 to TRBJ2-1; 7 positions match TRBD1. The trim removed 4 bases at V and 2 bases at J, leaving 6 bases unmatched. The CDR3 is 15 residues long. Looked up from germline, CDR1 is SGHRS and CDR2 is YFSETQ. The chain's CDR3 is CASSLGQEPYNEQFF. The CDR3 nucleotides read TGCGCCAGCAGCCTAGGACAGGAACCCTACAATGAGCAGTTCTTC.

The table lists this clonotype with a few counts. The gene calls are TRBV5-1 and TRBJ1-1, with a possible D match to TRBD1 (5 bases). The germline V and J ends were trimmed by 1 base and 5 bases, with 18 bases remaining between them. Germline CDR1 SGHRS, CDR2 YFSETQ. The CDR3 totals 16 residues. The CDR3 DNA reads TGCGCCAGCAGCTTGAGGATGCAGGGTGAGGGAACTGAAGCTTTCTTT. Translation gives CASSLRMQGEGTEAFF.

This chain connects TRBV25-1 to TRBJ1-2, with a weak D call TRBD1 (5 bases). This CDR3 comprises 16 residues. The V end lost 1 base, the J end lost 4 bases, and 16 bases lay between the germline ends. Germline V gives CDR1 MGHDK, CDR2 SYGVNS. The CDR3 is CASSELGGGGAYGYTF. The CDR3 bases are TGTGCCAGCAGTGAATTGGGTGGCGGAGGGGCCTATGGCTACACCTTC.

This clonotype occurred a few times. The CDR3 reads CASSNVQETQYF. CDR3 DNA: TGTGCCAGCAGCAATGTCCAAGAGACCCAGTACTTC. The genes are TRBV6-6 and TRBJ2-5; D unresolved. V was shortened by 6 bases and J by 1 base, with 6 bases between the two germline ends. The length of the CDR3 is 12 residues. Germline CDR1 is MNHNY and CDR2 is SVGAGI (reference sequence).

For the CDR3, the DNA is TGTGCCAGCTCGCTTCGGACAGGGGACACTGAAGCTTTCTTT. It yields the protein CASSLRTGDTEAFF. This rearrangement joins TRBV18 to TRBJ1-1, with TRBD1 matching over 9 bases. The CDR3 is made up of 14 amino acids. CDR1 is KGHSH and CDR2 is LQKENI in the germline V gene. The V and J ends lost 6 bases and 3 bases, in that order; junction bases with no gene match: 5.

The rearrangement links TRBV12-3 or TRBV12-4 to TRBJ1-1, with 8 positions matching TRBD1. CDR3 length: 13 residues. V gave up 5 bases and J gave up 3 bases; unmatched junction bases: 2. CDR3 sequence reads: CASSPQGDTEAFF. In DNA, the CDR3 is TGTGCCAGCAGTCCACAGGGGGACACTGAAGCTTTCTTT.

The chain combines TRBV29-1 with TRBJ2-7; 8 bases agree with TRBD1. Germline assignment: CDR1 SQVTM and CDR2 ANQGSEA. J lost 6 bases, V lost 5 bases, and 12 bases had no gene match. CDR3 length equals 14 residues. CDR3 in DNA: TGCAGCGTTTCCAAGACAGGGGACGTCGGCGAGCAGTACTTC. The encoded protein is CSVSKTGDVGEQYF.

This clonotype appeared many times. The chain joins TRBV7-2 to TRBJ2-1, with 7 bases lining up with TRBD2. Germline loops: CDR1 SGHTA, CDR2 FQGNSA. The CDR3 loop spans 15 amino acids. The trim removed 5 bases at V and 7 bases at J, leaving 11 bases unmatched. The CDR3 nucleotides are TGTGCCAGCAGCCCGGTTGGTAGCGGGCGTAATGAGCAGTTCTTC. Amino acids: CASSPVGSGRNEQFF.

The gene calls are TRBV3-1 and TRBJ2-1, with D possibly matching TRBD2 (6 bases). Trimming stripped 1 base from V and 2 bases from J, with 12 bases between. Germline CDR1 is LGHDT and CDR2 is YNNKEL (reference sequence). The CDR3 consists of 16 residues. The CDR3 spells CASSQVGDSPYNEQFF. CDR3 DNA: TGTGCCAGCAGCCAAGTGGGGGACTCTCCCTACAATGAGCAGTTCTTC.

The chain couples TRBV3-1 to TRBJ2-6, with 12 bases aligning to TRBD1. This CDR3 spans 21 amino acids. V shed 6 bases, J shed 8 bases, and the junction held 23 bases outside the gene matches. Germline CDR1 reads LGHDT; CDR2 reads YNNKEL (reference sequence). This CDR3 reads CASRGGTGGAFWPRKPNVLTF. CDR3 sequence (DNA): TGTGCCAGCAGGGGCGGGACAGGGGGCGCGTTTTGGCCCCGAAAGCCCAACGTCCTGACTTTC.

This clonotype was counted between two and nine times. The chain carries TRBV5-4 and TRBJ2-4; D is ambiguous. Trimming took 0 bases from V and 0 from J, leaving 4 bases between them. Germline V CDR1 and CDR2: SGHNT, YYREEE (reference sequence). The CDR3 is 14 amino acids. The CDR3 DNA follows: TGTGCCAGCAGCTTGGGGACAGCCAAAAACATTCAGTACTTC. It codes for CASSLGTAKNIQYF.

J is TRBJ1-1 and V is TRBV2; the D gene is possibly TRBD1 (6 bases). Germline-derived CDR1 and CDR2 are SNHLY and FYNNEI. CDR3 length: 14 residues. Trimming stripped 1 base from V and 4 bases from J, with 10 bases between. The CDR3 is CASSEEGEGTEAFF. The CDR3 coding sequence is TGTGCCAGCAGTGAAGAGGGGGAGGGCACTGAAGCTTTCTTT.

This clonotype was detected many times. The chain couples TRBV27 to TRBJ2-1; the D gene could be TRBD1 or TRBD2 (6 bases each). The CDR3 has 15 residues. V lost 0 bases to trimming and J lost 6 bases, with 12 bases between them. Germline CDR1 and CDR2: MNHEY and SMNVEV (reference sequence). The CDR3 nucleotides read TGTGCCAGCAGTTTATCACTAGCAGGGGCCAATGAGCAGTTCTTC. It translates to CASSLSLAGANEQFF.

This clonotype was found many times. Here the CDR3 reads CASSLAGGYNEQFF. In nucleotides, the CDR3 is TGTGCCAGCAGCTTAGCGGGGGGGTACAATGAGCAGTTCTTC. V usage is TRBV7-6 and J usage is TRBJ2-1; 7 bases align to TRBD2. The CDR3 has 14 amino acids. Germline CDR1 and CDR2: SGHVS and FNYEAQ. The junction had 0 bases not matched to a gene; V was cut back by 0 bases and J by 4 bases.

This clonotype came up many times. Written as DNA, the CDR3 is TGTGCCAGCAGTGAAGCGCGGGAGAGCACAGATACGCAGTATTTT. Translating gives CASSEARESTDTQYF. This chain connects TRBV6-1 to TRBJ2-3; 7 positions match TRBD2. Per germline, CDR1 MNHNS and CDR2 SASEGT. This CDR3 is built from 15 residues. Unmatched junction bases numbered 0, after V lost 0 bases and J lost 0 bases.

This clonotype has at least ten counts. The gene calls are TRBV6-4 and TRBJ2-2, with 8 bases fitting TRBD1. This CDR3 comprises 15 residues. The V segment lost 0 bases and the J segment 4 bases; nucleotides outside the gene matches: 1. CDR1 and CDR2 from the germline V gene are MRHNA and SNTAGT. The CDR3 DNA follows: TGTGCCAGCAGTGACTCTGGACAGGGCACCGGGGAGCTGTTTTTT. It is translated as CASSDSGQGTGELFF.

This rearrangement joins TRBV5-6 to TRBJ1-6, with 9 bases that match TRBD1. The V and J ends lost 3 bases and 8 bases, in that order; junction bases with no gene match: 9. This CDR3 is 16 amino acids long. Germline V gene data show CDR1 as SGHDT and CDR2 as YYEEEE. The CDR3 loop reads CASSSGTGSSDSPLHF. The CDR3 DNA reads TGTGCCAGCAGCTCAGGGACAGGGTCATCCGATTCACCCCTCCACTTT.

There are a few counts of this clonotype. The rearrangement links TRBV12-3 or TRBV12-4 to TRBJ2-7, with D maybe TRBD2 (5 bases). Between the trimmed V and J ends, which lost 3 bases and 5 bases, there was a span of 8 bases. The CDR3 is 12 amino acids. This chain's CDR3 is CASSFARDEQYF. The DNA for the CDR3 is TGTGCCAGCAGTTTTGCGAGGGACGAGCAGTACTTC.

The chain carries TRBV29-1 and TRBJ1-1; D is possibly TRBD1 (5 bases). The V gene lost 6 bases and the J gene lost 8 bases, with 16 bases spanning the gap. The CDR3 covers 12 residues. CDR1 is SQVTM and CDR2 is ANQGSEA in the germline V gene. The CDR3 reads CSVRDRVGEAFF. CDR3 in DNA: TGCAGCGTCAGGGACCGAGTCGGCGAAGCTTTCTTT. The full variable domain, with the rest looked up from reference TRBV29-1 and TRBJ1-1, is SAVISQKPSRDICQRGTSLTIQCQVDSQVTMMFWYRQQPGQSLTLIATANQGSEATYESGFVIDKFPISRPNLTFSTLTVSNMSPEDSSIYLCSVRDRVGEAFFGQGTRLTVV.

This clonotype was counted between two and nine times. V gene TRBV27 combines with J gene TRBJ2-7, with a tentative D call TRBD2 (6 bases). Trimming cost V 3 bases and J 4 bases, with 13 bases left between them. Per germline, CDR1 MNHEY and CDR2 SMNVEV (reference sequence). This CDR3 comprises 14 residues. The chain's CDR3 is CASSLGGTGYEQYF. The CDR3 DNA follows: TGTGCCAGCAGTTTGGGCGGGACCGGATACGAGCAGTACTTC.

V usage is TRBV6-1 and J usage is TRBJ2-3; 9 positions match TRBD2. The CDR3 spans 18 residues. CDR1 and CDR2 from the germline V gene are MNHNS and SASEGT. V gave up 0 bases and J gave up 0 bases; unmatched junction bases: 7. CDR3 DNA sequence: TGTGCCAGCAGTGAAGCAGTGACTAGCGGAACTAGCACAGATACGCAGTATTTT. Amino acid sequence: CASSEAVTSGTSTDTQYF.

Only a few counts were recorded for this clonotype. The chain recombines TRBV6-6 with TRBJ2-2; possible D gene TRBD2, 5 bases. This CDR3 has 14 residues. The germline V gene has CDR1 MNHNY and CDR2 SVGAGI (reference sequence). Trimming took 0 bases from V and 3 from J, leaving 5 bases between them. The CDR3 DNA follows: TGTGCCAGCAGTTACTCGAGGGACACCGGGGAGCTGTTTTTT. It encodes CASSYSRDTGELFF.

The rearrangement links TRBV5-1 to TRBJ2-1; 8 bases are shared with TRBD2. Germline V CDR1 and CDR2: SGHRS, YFSETQ. The CDR3 consists of 14 residues. V was clipped by 3 bases and J by 9 bases; unmatched bases: 8. The CDR3 reads CASSYGGDKSEQFF. CDR3 nucleotides: TGCGCCAGCAGCTACGGGGGGGACAAGAGTGAGCAGTTCTTC. Based on the CDR3 plus reference TRBV5-1 and TRBJ2-1, the full variable domain is KAGVTQTPRYLIKTRGQQVTLSCSPISGHRSVSWYQQTPGQGLQFLFEYFSETQRNKGNFPGRFSGRQFSNSRSEMNVSTLELGDSALYLCASSYGGDKSEQFFGPGTRLTVL.

The genes are TRBV11-2 and TRBJ1-1; perhaps TRBD1 as D (5 bases). Trimming removed 0 bases at V and 6 bases at J, with 11 bases between. Germline V gene data show CDR1 as SGHAT and CDR2 as FQNNGV. The CDR3 is 14 residues long. The CDR3 sequence is CASSLEGTSAEAFF. The CDR3 DNA sequence: TGTGCCAGCAGCTTAGAGGGGACCTCGGCTGAAGCTTTCTTT. Supplemented by reference TRBV11-2 and TRBJ1-1, the full variable domain reads EAGVAQSPRYKIIEKRQSVAFWCNPISGHATLYWYQQILGQGPKLLIQFQNNGVVDDSQLPKDRFSAERLKGVDSTLKIQPAKLEDSAVYLCASSLEGTSAEAFFGQGTRLTVV.